This T cell receptor (beta chain) comes out of a study of cytomegalovirus exposure and HLA in healthy donors. Across the study: The 110 or so validation repertoires used the same platform as the roughly 670 first-cohort repertoires, a later analysis reported. Findings and limits, study-wide: It was reportedly the case that the classifier diagnosed cytomegalovirus status with high specificity and sensitivity. Cytomegalovirus-associated TCR beta chains were listed, numbering over 150. One later analysis, an examination of the 100 to 150 validation repertoires, found that first-cohort TCR clusters tended to co-occur in them.

This table comes from immunoSEQ multiplex PCR, and its TCRdb copy is limited to in-frame clones, with some not included. The repertoire consists of hundreds of thousands of clones, with roughly 83% occurring once and the leading ten covering over 12%. V was shortened by 2 bases and J by 7 bases, with 11 bases between the two germline ends. This CDR3 spans 13 amino acids. In germline, CDR1 is SGHTA, CDR2 FQGNSA. On this clone itself: The antigen remains undetermined.

The sequence was obtained from a woman in her twenties or thirties in good health and CMV-seropositive. The chain employs TRBV7-2 and TRBJ1-2; D gene unclear. Material: PBMCs. CDR3 nucleotides: TGTGCCAGCAGCTTATTGAGGGATTCTGGCTACACCTTC. Translated, it gives CASSLLRDSGYTF.